The 13 T cell receptor beta chains below all came from one sample that was sequenced in a study of cytomegalovirus exposure and HLA in healthy donors (dated by TCRdb to the late 2010s). Library preparation was by the immunoSEQ multiplex PCR assay. The multiplex PCR relied on a mix of 60 forward primers for TCR Vbeta segments and 13 reverse primers for TCR Jbeta segments. TCRdb took this table from immuneACCESS and kept in-frame rearrangements with V and J called. Such tables lack part of the clones; where checked against another copy, unresolved V genes explain under half of the gap, and the rest is unexplained. Counted in this sample were around 50,000 clones; roughly 83% of them appeared once. The ten most abundant clones make up over 1.5% of the sample. Sequencing was performed on PBMCs. The receptor set was obtained from a man in his forties or fifties in good health and CMV-seronegative.

The chain recombines TRBV7-8 with TRBJ2-6, with 10 bases that match TRBD1. This CDR3 has 17 residues. Germline assignment: CDR1 SGHVS and CDR2 FQNEAQ. Trimming at V came to 4 bases and at J to 0 bases, leaving 3 bases not matched to a gene. This CDR3 is CASSSDRGFSGANVLTF. CDR3 bases: TGTGCCAGCAGCTCGGACAGGGGGTTCTCTGGGGCCAACGTCCTGACTTTC.

The rearrangement links TRBV2 to TRBJ1-2; 8 bases agree with TRBD1. This CDR3 is built from 13 residues. Germline V gives CDR1 SNHLY, CDR2 FYNNEI. V was pared by 6 bases and J by 6 bases, with 6 bases of the junction left unmatched. In DNA form, the CDR3 reads TGTGCCAGCAGGAAGGACAGGGAAGATGGCTACACCTTC. It yields the protein CASRKDREDGYTF.

The chain carries TRBV5-4 and TRBJ1-1; 8 positions agree with TRBD1. V trimming: 5 bases; J trimming: 2 bases; junction bases outside the gene matches: 8. In germline, CDR1 is SGHNT, CDR2 YYREEE (reference sequence). The CDR3 totals 15 residues. CDR3 loop: CASRAGGGGNTEAFF. The DNA for the CDR3 is TGTGCCAGCAGAGCAGGGGGCGGCGGTAACACTGAAGCTTTCTTT.

The chain couples TRBV6-5 to TRBJ2-7, with a possible D match to TRBD2 (7 bases). The V and J ends lost 5 bases and 5 bases respectively, with 13 bases between them. CDR3 length: 13 amino acids. Germline V lookup: CDR1 MNHEY, CDR2 SVGAGI. The CDR3 DNA reads TGTGCCAGCAGTCCGGACGGGGGGCACGAGCAGTACGTC. Its translation is CASSPDGGHEQYV.

V and J are TRBV6-5 and TRBJ1-5; no clear D gene. The germline gives CDR1 MNHEY, CDR2 SVGAGI. Trimming took 6 bases from V and 1 from J, leaving 13 bases between them. The CDR3 covers 15 residues. CDR3 nucleotides: TGTGCCAGCAGCCCGAACGGTCGCAGCAATCAGCCCCAGCATTTT. Translation gives CASSPNGRSNQPQHF.

The chain carries TRBV19 and TRBJ1-5; D is possibly TRBD1 (5 bases). The germline V and J ends were trimmed by 2 bases and 11 bases, with 10 bases remaining between them. CDR1 LNHDA and CDR2 SQIVND come from the germline V gene (reference sequence). The CDR3 has 12 residues. The CDR3 nucleotides read TGTGCCAGTAGTATACCAGGGTGGGCCCAGCATTTT. This gives the protein CASSIPGWAQHF.

V gene TRBV6-1 combines with J gene TRBJ1-2, with D possibly being TRBD1 (6 bases). This CDR3 is built from 17 residues. Germline loops: CDR1 MNHNS, CDR2 SASEGT. With 2 bases removed from V and 0 bases from J, the gap between germline ends came to 16 bases. The chain's CDR3 is CASSESTGSVANYGYTF. DNA for the CDR3: TGTGCCAGCAGTGAAAGTACAGGGAGTGTAGCTAACTATGGCTACACCTTC.

Turning to this clone: Because the CDR3 is missing its conserved closing phenylalanine or tryptophan, this is likely a read error. The limits of the CDR3 on the DNA are not certain, so only TCRdb's listed CDR3 is given. The rearrangement joins TRBV6-4 to TRBJ2-7; TRBD2, the table's D call, was not compared with the DNA. Germline assignment: CDR1 MRHNA and CDR2 SNTAGT. The CDR3 length equals 9 residues, ends included. The CDR3 here is CASSDSGLL.

In its sample, this clone was seen once. This sequence joins TRBV11-3 and TRBJ2-3; D gene uncertain. The CDR3 loop spans 14 amino acids. The germline V gene encodes CDR1 SGHNT and CDR2 YENEEA. With 2 bases removed from V and 3 bases from J, the gap between germline ends came to 9 bases. The CDR3 nucleotides are TGTGCCAGCAGCTTATTTTCAGTGACAGATACGCAGTATTTT. Protein: CASSLFSVTDTQYF.

The chain combines TRBV2 with TRBJ1-5; D call uncertain. This CDR3 has 12 residues. Germline-derived CDR1 and CDR2 are SNHLY and FYNNEI. Trimming took off 3 bases at V and 11 bases at J, with 11 bases between the two ends. CDR3 in amino acids: CASSDVVPAQHF. The CDR3 DNA is TGTGCCAGCAGTGATGTGGTGCCGGCCCAGCATTTT.

The rearrangement joins TRBV6-4 to TRBJ2-3; 10 bases align to TRBD2. Per the germline V gene, CDR1 is MRHNA and CDR2 is SNTAGT. This CDR3 has 15 amino acids. The V and J ends lost 4 bases and 4 bases, in that order; junction bases with no gene match: 5. CDR3: CASSAAAGGPDTQYF. The CDR3 coding sequence is TGTGCCAGCAGTGCGGCAGCGGGGGGGCCAGATACGCAGTATTTT.

The chain combines TRBV27 with TRBJ2-1; 7 positions agree with TRBD1. CDR3 length: 16 amino acids. Germline CDR1 and CDR2: MNHEY and SMNVEV (reference sequence). With V trimmed by 5 bases and J by 5 bases, 12 bases remained unmatched. The CDR3 region is CASSVTTGLPNNEQFF. As DNA, the CDR3 is TGTGCCAGCAGTGTGACGACAGGGCTCCCTAACAATGAGCAGTTCTTC.

The gene calls are TRBV7-2 and TRBJ2-5; 12 nucleotides line up with TRBD2. The germline V gene encodes CDR1 SGHTA and CDR2 FQGNSA. V gave up 0 bases and J gave up 2 bases; unmatched junction bases: 1. The CDR3 is 16 residues long. In nucleotides, the CDR3 is TGTGCCAGCAGCTTAGCCACTAGCGGGGGGCAAGAGACCCAGTACTTC. Its translation: CASSLATSGGQETQYF.